This TCR beta chain comes out of a study of shared clonotypes between healthy human individuals. The method was immunoSEQ multiplex PCR; TCRdb's version includes in-frame clones alone and lacks a portion of them. Among around 530,000 clones listed, around 81% were seen once. This clone was counted at least ten times. At the DNA level, this CDR3 is encoded by other sequences in the same sample as well. The germline gives CDR1 SGHRS, CDR2 YFSETQ. This CDR3 is built from 14 residues. The ends were cut back, 0 bases at V and 0 bases at J, with 4 bases in the middle. The chain uses TRBV5-1 and TRBJ2-4, with no clear D. Sequencing was performed on PBMCs. This receptor was obtained from a woman aged 40 to 50 in good health. Some clones in this sample may be carry-over from other donors' samples. The CDR3 DNA sequence: TGCGCCAGCAGCTTGGGGGGAGCCAAAAACATTCAGTACTTC. Translation: CASSLGGAKNIQYF.